This T cell receptor beta chain was sequenced in a study of blood T cell repertoires in COVID-19. Germline V lookup: CDR1 SGHVS, CDR2 FNYEAQ. The CDR3 runs to 16 residues. V lost 1 base to trimming and J lost 1 base, with 14 bases between them. Repertoires were generated with immunoSEQ multiplex PCR, while TCRdb's copy carries only in-frame clones and drops some. The sample has about 330,000 clones; approximately 87% are singletons. The receptor comes from a woman in her 30s who had recovered from COVID-19. The sample consisted of PBMCs or T cells enriched from blood (not recorded which). V and J are TRBV7-6 and TRBJ2-7; D perhaps matches TRBD1 (6 bases). The CDR3 DNA reads TGTGCCAGCAGCTTAGGGGCCGGGACAAAATCCTACGAGCAGTACTTC. Its translation is CASSLGAGTKSYEQYF. Using reference TRBV7-6 and TRBJ2-7 for the parts outside the CDR3, the full variable domain is GAGVSQSPRYKVTKRGQDVALRCDPISGHVSLYWYRQALGQGPEFLTYFNYEAQQDKSGLPNDRFSAERPEGSISTLTIQRTEQRDSAMYRCASSLGAGTKSYEQYFGPGTRLTVT.